The clone carrying this T cell receptor beta chain was seen at least ten times. The data stem from a study of T cells in Graves' hyperthyroidism and ophthalmopathy. The trim removed 9 bases at V and 3 bases at J, leaving 12 bases unmatched. Germline CDR1 MDHEN, CDR2 SYDVKM. CDR3 length equals 15 residues. Amplified regions were TCR beta CDR3 sequences from RNA transcripts. An initial round of RT-PCR targeting the TCR CDR3 relied on the HTBI primer set. TCRdb re-called the multiplex PCR reads through MiXCR, storing one row per CDR3 protein. The sample records hundreds of thousands of distinct CDR3 sequences, 15% to 19% being singletons.

Sample: blood. This chain joins TRBV28 and TRBJ2-7; 9 bases align to TRBD1. This sequence was found in a woman younger than 30 with Graves' hyperthyroidism that later progressed to Graves' ophthalmopathy. CDR3 nucleotides: TGTGCCAGTTTCCCCTCCGGACAGGGGCACTACGAGCAGTACTTC. Amino acid sequence: CASFPSGQGHYEQYF.